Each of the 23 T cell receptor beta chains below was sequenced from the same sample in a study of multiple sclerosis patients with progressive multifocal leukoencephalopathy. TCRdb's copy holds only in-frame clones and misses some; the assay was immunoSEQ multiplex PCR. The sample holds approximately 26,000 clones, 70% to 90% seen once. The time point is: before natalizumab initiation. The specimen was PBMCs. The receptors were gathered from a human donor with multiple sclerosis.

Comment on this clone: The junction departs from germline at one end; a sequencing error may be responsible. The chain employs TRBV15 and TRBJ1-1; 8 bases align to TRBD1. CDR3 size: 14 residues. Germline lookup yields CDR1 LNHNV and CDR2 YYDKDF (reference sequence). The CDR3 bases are TGTGCCACCAGCGGAAGGACAGGGCACACAGAAGCTTTCTTT. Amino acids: CATSGRTGHTEAFF.

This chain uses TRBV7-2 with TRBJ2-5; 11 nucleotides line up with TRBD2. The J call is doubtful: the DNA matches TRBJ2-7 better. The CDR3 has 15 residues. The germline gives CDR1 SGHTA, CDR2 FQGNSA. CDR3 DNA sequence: TGTGCCAGCAGCTCGAGGGTAGCGGGGGGGCCCGAGCAGTACTTC. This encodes CASSSRVAGGPEQYF.

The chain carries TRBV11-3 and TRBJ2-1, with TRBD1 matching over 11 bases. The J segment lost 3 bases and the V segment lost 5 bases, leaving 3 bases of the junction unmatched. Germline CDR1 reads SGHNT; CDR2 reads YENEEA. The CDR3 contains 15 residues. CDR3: CASSAGTGGYNEQFF. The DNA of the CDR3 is TGTGCCAGCAGCGCCGGGACAGGGGGCTACAATGAGCAGTTCTTC.

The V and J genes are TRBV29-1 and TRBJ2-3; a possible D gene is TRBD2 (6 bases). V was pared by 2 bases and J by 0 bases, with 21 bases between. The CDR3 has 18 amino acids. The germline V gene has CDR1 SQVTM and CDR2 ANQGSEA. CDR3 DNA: TGCAGCGTTGAATCGAGTTTATTACGGGGGTCTAGCACAGATACGCAGTATTTT. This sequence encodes CSVESSLLRGSSTDTQYF.

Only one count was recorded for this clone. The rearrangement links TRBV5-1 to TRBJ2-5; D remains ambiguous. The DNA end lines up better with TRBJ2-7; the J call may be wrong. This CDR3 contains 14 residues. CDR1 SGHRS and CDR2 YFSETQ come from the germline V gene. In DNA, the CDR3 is TGCGCCAGCAGCCGAGTGTTGGGTTTCAACGAGCAGTACTTC. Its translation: CASSRVLGFNEQYF.

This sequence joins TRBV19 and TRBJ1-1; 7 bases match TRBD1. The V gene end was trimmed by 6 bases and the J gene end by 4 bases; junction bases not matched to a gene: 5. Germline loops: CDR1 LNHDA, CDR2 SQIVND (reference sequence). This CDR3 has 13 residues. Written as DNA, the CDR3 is TGTGCCAGTAGCTGGCGGGACAGCACTGAAGCTTTCTTT. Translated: CASSWRDSTEAFF.

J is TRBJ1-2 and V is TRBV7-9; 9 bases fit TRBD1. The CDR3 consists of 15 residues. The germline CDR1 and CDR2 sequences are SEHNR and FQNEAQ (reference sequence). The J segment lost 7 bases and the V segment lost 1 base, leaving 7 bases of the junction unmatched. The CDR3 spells CASSLGGQGRRGYTF. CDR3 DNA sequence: TGTGCCAGCAGCTTAGGCGGACAGGGGCGGCGTGGCTACACCTTC.

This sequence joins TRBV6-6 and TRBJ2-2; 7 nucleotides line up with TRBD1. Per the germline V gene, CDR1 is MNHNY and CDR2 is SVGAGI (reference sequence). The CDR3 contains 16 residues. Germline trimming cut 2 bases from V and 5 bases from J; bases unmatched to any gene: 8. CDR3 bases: TGTGCCAGCAGTTACCCGGACAGGAGTAGGACCGGGGAGCTGTTTTTT. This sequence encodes CASSYPDRSRTGELFF.

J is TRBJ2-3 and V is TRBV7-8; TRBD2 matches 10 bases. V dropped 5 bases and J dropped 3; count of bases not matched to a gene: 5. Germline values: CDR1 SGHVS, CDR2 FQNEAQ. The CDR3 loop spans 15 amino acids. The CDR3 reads CASSPSGGVTDTQYF. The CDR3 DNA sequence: TGTGCCAGCAGCCCGAGCGGGGGGGTAACAGATACGCAGTATTTT.

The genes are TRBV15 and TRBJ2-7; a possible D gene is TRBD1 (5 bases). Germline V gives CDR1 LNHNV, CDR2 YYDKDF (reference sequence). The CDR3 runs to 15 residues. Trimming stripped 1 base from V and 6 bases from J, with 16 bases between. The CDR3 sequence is CATSRVTGRGAEQYF. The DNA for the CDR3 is TGTGCCACCAGCAGAGTAACAGGAAGAGGCGCCGAGCAGTACTTC.

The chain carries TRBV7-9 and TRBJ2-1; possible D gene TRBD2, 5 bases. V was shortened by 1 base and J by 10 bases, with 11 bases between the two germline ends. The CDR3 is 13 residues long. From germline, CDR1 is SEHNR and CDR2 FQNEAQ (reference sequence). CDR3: CASSLVTGKEQFF. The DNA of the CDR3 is TGTGCCAGCAGCTTAGTGACCGGGAAAGAGCAGTTCTTC.

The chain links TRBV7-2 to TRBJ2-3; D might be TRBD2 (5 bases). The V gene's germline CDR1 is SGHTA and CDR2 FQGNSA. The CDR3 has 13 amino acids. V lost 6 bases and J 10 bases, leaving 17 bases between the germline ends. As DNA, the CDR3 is TGTGCCAGCAGGCTCCAAACTCGGGAATCGCAGTATTTT. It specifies CASRLQTRESQYF.

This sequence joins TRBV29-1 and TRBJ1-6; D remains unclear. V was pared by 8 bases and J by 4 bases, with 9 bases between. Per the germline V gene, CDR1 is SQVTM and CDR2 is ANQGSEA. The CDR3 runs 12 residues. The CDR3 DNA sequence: TGCAGCTATGACGGGTATAATTCACCCCTCCACTTT. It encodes CSYDGYNSPLHF.

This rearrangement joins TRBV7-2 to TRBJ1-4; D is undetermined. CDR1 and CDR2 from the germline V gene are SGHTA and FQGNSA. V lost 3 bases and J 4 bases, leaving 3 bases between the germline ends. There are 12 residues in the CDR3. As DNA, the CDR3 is TGTGCCAGCAGCTTGTATAATGAAAAACTGTTTTTT. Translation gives CASSLYNEKLFF.

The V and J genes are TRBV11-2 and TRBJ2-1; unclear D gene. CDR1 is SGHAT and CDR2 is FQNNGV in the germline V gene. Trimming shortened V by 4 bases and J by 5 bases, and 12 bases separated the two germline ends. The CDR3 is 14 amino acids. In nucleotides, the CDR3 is TGTGCCAGCAGCTCATGGACGGAGAACAATGAGCAGTTCTTC. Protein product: CASSSWTENNEQFF.

CDR3 coding DNA: TGTGCCAGCAGCCCCGGAGCTTTCTCTGGAAACACCATATATTTT. It codes for CASSPGAFSGNTIYF. This sequence joins TRBV4-2 and TRBJ1-3, with unresolved D. The CDR3 covers 15 residues. Germline V gene sequence: CDR1 LGHNA, CDR2 YNFKEQ. V was trimmed by 4 bases and J by 0 bases, leaving 10 bases between them.

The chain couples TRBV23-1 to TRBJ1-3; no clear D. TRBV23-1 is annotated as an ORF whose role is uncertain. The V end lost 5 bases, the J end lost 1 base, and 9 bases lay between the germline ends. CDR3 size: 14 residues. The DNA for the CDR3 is TGCGCCAGCAGTGAGGAGTTTTCTGGAAACACCATATATTTT. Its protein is CASSEEFSGNTIYF.

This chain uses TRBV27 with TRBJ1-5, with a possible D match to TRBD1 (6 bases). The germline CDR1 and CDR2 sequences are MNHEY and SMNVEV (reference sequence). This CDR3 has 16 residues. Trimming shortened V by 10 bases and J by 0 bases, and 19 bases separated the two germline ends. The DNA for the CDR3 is TGTGCCACCCAGGTCGTCGGGGGCTTTAGCAATCAGCCCCAGCATTTT. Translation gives CATQVVGGFSNQPQHF.

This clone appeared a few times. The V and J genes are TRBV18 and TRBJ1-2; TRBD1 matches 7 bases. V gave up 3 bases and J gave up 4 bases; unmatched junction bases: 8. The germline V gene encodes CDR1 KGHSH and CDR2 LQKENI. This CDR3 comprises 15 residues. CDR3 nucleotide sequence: TGTGCCAGCTCACCTTCTGCCGGGGACAGCTATGGCTACACCTTC. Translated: CASSPSAGDSYGYTF. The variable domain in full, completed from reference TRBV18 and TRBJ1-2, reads NAGVMQNPRHLVRRRGQEARLRCSPMKGHSHVYWYRQLPEEGLKFMVYLQKENIIDESGMPKERFSAEFPKEGPSILRIQQVVRGDSAAYFCASSPSAGDSYGYTFGSGTRLTVV.

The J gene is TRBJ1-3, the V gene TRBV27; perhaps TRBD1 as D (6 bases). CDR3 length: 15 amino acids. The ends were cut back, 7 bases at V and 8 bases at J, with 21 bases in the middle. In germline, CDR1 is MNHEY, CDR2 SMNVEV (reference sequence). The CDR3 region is CASTEGDRKGDTIYF. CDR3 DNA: TGTGCCAGCACCGAGGGGGACCGCAAAGGAGACACCATATATTTT.

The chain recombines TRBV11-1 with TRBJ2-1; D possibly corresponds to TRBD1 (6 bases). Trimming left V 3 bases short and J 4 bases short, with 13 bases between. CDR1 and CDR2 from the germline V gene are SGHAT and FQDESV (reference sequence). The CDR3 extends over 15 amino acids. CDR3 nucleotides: TGTGCCAGCAGCTTGCAGGGGAACACATACAATGAGCAGTTCTTC. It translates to CASSLQGNTYNEQFF.

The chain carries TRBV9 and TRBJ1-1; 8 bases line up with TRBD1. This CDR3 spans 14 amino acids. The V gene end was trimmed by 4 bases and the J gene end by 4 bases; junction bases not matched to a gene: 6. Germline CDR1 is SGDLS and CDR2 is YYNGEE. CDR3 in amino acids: CASSPGQGGTEAFF. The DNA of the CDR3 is TGTGCCAGCAGCCCTGGACAGGGTGGCACTGAAGCTTTCTTT.

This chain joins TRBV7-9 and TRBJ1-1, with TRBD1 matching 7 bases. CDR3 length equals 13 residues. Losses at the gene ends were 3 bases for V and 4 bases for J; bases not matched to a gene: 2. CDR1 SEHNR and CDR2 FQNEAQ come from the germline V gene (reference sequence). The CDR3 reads CASSFAGGTEAFF. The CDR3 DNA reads TGTGCCAGCAGCTTCGCAGGGGGCACTGAAGCTTTCTTT.